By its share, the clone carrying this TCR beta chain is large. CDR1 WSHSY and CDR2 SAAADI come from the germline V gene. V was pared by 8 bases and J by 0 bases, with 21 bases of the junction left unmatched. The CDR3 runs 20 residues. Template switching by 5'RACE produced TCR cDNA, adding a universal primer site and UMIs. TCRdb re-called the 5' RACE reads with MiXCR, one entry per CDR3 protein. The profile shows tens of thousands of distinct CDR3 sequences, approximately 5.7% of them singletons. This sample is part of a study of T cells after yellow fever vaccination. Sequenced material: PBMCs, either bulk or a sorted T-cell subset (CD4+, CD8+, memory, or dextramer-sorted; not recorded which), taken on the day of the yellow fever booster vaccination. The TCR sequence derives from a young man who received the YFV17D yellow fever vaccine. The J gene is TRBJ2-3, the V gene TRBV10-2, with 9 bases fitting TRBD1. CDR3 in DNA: TGCGCCAGCCCACGCTTTAAACCGGGACAGGGAGTAGTCAGCACAGATACGCAGTATTTT. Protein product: CASPRFKPGQGVVSTDTQYF.